This T cell receptor (beta chain) was sequenced in a study of shared T cell receptors in the human thymus. V lost 6 bases and J lost 3; bases outside the gene matches: 5. This CDR3 region has 14 residues. In germline, CDR1 is MDHEN, CDR2 SYDVKM. Sequencing was performed with immunoSEQ multiplex PCR; in TCRdb, only in-frame clones are kept and a portion is missing. Here the sample spans 700,000 or so clones, 80% to 90% being singletons. The same data also went into a second study, on human thymus T cells. As that report states: Corrective cardiac operations yielded the resected thymus tissue. What appeared biased in thymic and blood repertoires was the usage of V and J genes. In unrelated individuals, thymic repertoires overlapped highly, according to related research.

The receptor's source is a girl in the first two years of life with a congenital heart defect. V is TRBV28 and J is TRBJ1-3, with 7 bases identical to TRBD1. What was sequenced was thymocytes. The chain's CDR3 is CASSGDSGGNTIYF. CDR3 DNA: TGTGCCAGCAGCGGGGACAGCGGTGGAAACACCATATATTTT. Full variable domain (outside the CDR3, taken from reference TRBV28 and TRBJ1-3): DVKVTQSSRYLVKRTGEKVFLECVQDMDHENMFWYRQDPGLGLRLIYFSYDVKMKEKGDIPEGYSVSREKKERFSLILESASTNQTSMYLCASSGDSGGNTIYFGEGSWLTVV.